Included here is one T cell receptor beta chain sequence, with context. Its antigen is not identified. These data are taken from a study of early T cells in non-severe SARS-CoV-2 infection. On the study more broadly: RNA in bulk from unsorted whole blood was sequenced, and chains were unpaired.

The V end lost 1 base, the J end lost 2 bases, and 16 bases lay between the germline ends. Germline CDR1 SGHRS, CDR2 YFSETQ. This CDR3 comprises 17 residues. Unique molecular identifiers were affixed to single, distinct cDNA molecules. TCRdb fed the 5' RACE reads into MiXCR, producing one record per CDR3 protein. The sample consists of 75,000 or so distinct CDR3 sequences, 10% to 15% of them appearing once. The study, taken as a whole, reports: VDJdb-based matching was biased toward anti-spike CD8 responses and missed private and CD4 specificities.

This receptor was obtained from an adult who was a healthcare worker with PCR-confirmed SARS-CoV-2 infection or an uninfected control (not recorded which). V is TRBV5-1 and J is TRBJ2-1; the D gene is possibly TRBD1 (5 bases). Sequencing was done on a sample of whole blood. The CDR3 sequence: CASSLFGRELPYNEQFF. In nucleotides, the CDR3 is TGCGCCAGCAGCTTGTTCGGCAGGGAACTTCCCTACAATGAGCAGTTCTTC.